This T cell receptor beta chain was identified during a study of T cell responses to AZD1222 COVID-19 vaccine. This CDR3 comprises 17 residues. Clones were read by immunoSEQ multiplex PCR, and TCRdb kept only the in-frame ones, dropping some. The table lists 190,000 or so clones, 85% to 90% of them singletons, with 25% to 30% in the top ten. This sequence was found in an adult who received the AZD1222 COVID-19 vaccine. The V call is TRBV12-2, the J call TRBJ2-5; TRBD1 was called by the table and not checked on the DNA. TRBV12-2 is reported as a pseudogene. This specimen was peripheral blood, taken 28 days after the second AZD1222 dose. CDR3 coding DNA: TGTGCAAGTCGCTTAGGAGGACAGCAAACTAAGCAAGAGACCCAGTACTTC. Its translation is CASRLGGQQTKQETQYF.